This T cell receptor beta chain was sequenced in a study of T cell changes during pregnancy in multiple sclerosis. Clones were sequenced by immunoSEQ multiplex PCR, and TCRdb holds only the in-frame ones, with some missing. The profile shows 55,000 to 80,000 clones, roughly 88% of them singletons. V was cut by 5 bases and J by 1 base, with 27 bases left in between. CDR1 is MNHEY and CDR2 is SMNVEV in the germline V gene (reference sequence). The CDR3 spans 20 residues. The sequence was obtained from a female donor in good health, enrolled as a control in a pregnancy study. Sequencing was performed on peripheral blood, taken after pregnancy. The V call is TRBV27, the J call TRBJ2-4, with a possible D match to TRBD1 (6 bases). The chain's CDR3 is CASSNHREPGVTRAKNIQYF. The CDR3 DNA reads as TGTGCCAGCAGTAACCACAGGGAACCAGGGGTTACTAGGGCCAAAAACATTCAGTACTTC.